Listed below are T cell receptor beta chains from one sample, sequenced in a study of control samples from healthy donors and cancer patients. The protocol was immunoSEQ multiplex PCR, while the TCRdb copy is restricted to in-frame clones and leaves out a portion. This repertoire shows about 160,000 clones, about 95% found once; its top ten account for 13% to 15%. Sequenced: PBMCs. These receptors were obtained from a man aged 60 to 75 with colorectal cancer. The CDR3 runs from the conserved cysteine through the conserved F or W. D genes are given only for firm matches. Only part of the rows carry a size: once, few, many, or a class if the clone is expanded.

>.|TRBV30|.|TRBJ1-1|13
CAWKHPGNTEAFF
TGTGCCTGGAAGCATCCCGGGAACACTGAAGCTTTCTTT
>.|TRBV28|once|TRBJ1-6|14
CASSLLTGNSPLHF
TGTGCCAGCAGTTTACTAACGGGGAATTCACCCCTCCACTTT
>TRBD1|TRBV10-3|.|TRBJ2-5|15
CAISESRTGGETQYF
TGTGCCATCAGTGAGTCCCGGACAGGGGGAGAGACCCAGTACTTC
>.|TRBV7-9|.|TRBJ1-1|14
CASPGGRGDTEAFF
TGTGCCAGCCCCGGGGGCAGAGGTGACACTGAAGCTTTCTTT
>.|TRBV12-3/TRBV12-4|.|TRBJ2-7|12
CASSFRGNEQYF
TGTGCCAGCAGTTTTCGAGGGAACGAGCAGTACTTC
>.|TRBV7-9|.|TRBJ2-1|14
CASSHPGAGNEQFF
TGTGCCAGCAGCCACCCGGGGGCAGGGAATGAGCAGTTCTTC
>.|TRBV19|.|TRBJ2-3|12
CASARTTDTQYF
TGTGCCAGCGCCCGTACAACAGATACGCAGTATTTT
>.|TRBV5-5|.|TRBJ1-1|15
CASSLVSGRGTEAFF
TGTGCCAGCAGCTTGGTGTCTGGCAGGGGAACTGAAGCTTTCTTT
>TRBD2|TRBV6-2/TRBV6-3|.|TRBJ2-3|16
CASSYGAAGGTDTQYF
TGTGCCAGCAGTTATGGTGCGGCGGGGGGGACAGATACGCAGTATTTT
>.|TRBV5-1|.|TRBJ1-1|16
CASSLGPGRTNTEAFF
TGCGCCAGCAGCTTGGGCCCGGGGAGAACGAACACTGAAGCTTTCTTT
>.|TRBV28|.|TRBJ1-3|16
CASSWVGPKEGNTIYF
TGTGCCAGCAGTTGGGTGGGGCCGAAGGAGGGAAACACCATATATTTT
>.|TRBV9|.|TRBJ1-5|14
CASSDRYSNQPQHF
TGTGCCAGCAGCGACAGATATAGCAATCAGCCCCAGCATTTT
>.|TRBV5-6|.|TRBJ2-3|13
CASRPGNTDTQYF
TGTGCCAGCAGGCCCGGGAACACAGATACGCAGTATTTT
>.|TRBV6-5|.|TRBJ1-2|16
CASSYSILVRGRGYTF
TGTGCCAGCAGTTACTCGATACTGGTCAGGGGAAGGGGCTACACCTTC
>.|TRBV18|.|TRBJ2-3|15
CASSPKAQGTDTQYF
TGTGCCAGCTCACCAAAGGCGCAGGGTACAGATACGCAGTATTTT
>.|TRBV20-1|.|TRBJ2-5|11
CSSGGGETQYF
TGCAGTTCGGGGGGCGGGGAGACCCAGTACTTC
>.|TRBV27|.|TRBJ1-1|13
CASSLSGYTEAFF
TGTGCCAGCAGTTTATCCGGGTACACTGAAGCTTTCTTT
>TRBD1|TRBV13|.|TRBJ1-3|16
CASSRRQGGSGNTIYF
TGTGCCAGCAGCCGGAGACAGGGAGGGTCTGGAAACACCATATATTTT
>.|TRBV6-2/TRBV6-3|.|TRBJ2-4|16
CASSYSGGGGKNIQYF
TGTGCCAGCAGTTACTCTGGGGGAGGGGGCAAAAACATTCAGTACTTC
>.|TRBV19|.|TRBJ1-5|17
CASRSDAVGYSNQPQHF
TGTGCCTCCCGGAGCGACGCAGTGGGATATAGCAATCAGCCCCAGCATTTT
>.|TRBV19|.|TRBJ2-5|13
CASSLGEVKTQYF
TGTGCCAGTAGTCTGGGGGAGGTAAAGACCCAGTACTTC
>.|TRBV15|.|TRBJ1-5|12
CATSRDRQPQHF
TGTGCCACCAGCAGAGATCGTCAGCCCCAGCATTTT
>TRBD1|TRBV2|.|TRBJ2-7|14
CASSPTGGRGEQYF
TGTGCCAGCAGTCCGACAGGGGGCCGAGGAGAGCAGTACTTC
>TRBD1|TRBV7-7|.|TRBJ2-1|15
CASSSRTGGYNEQFF
TGTGCCAGCAGCTCAAGGACAGGGGGTTACAATGAGCAGTTCTTC
>.|TRBV5-1|.|TRBJ2-7|11
CASSFAYEQYF
TGCGCCAGCAGCTTCGCGTACGAGCAGTACTTC
>TRBD2|TRBV10-3|.|TRBJ2-3|14
CAIAPSGGGDTQYF
TGTGCCATCGCGCCTAGCGGGGGGGGAGATACGCAGTATTTT
>TRBD2|TRBV11-2|.|TRBJ2-5|11
CATGGVETQYF
TGTGCCACCGGGGGGGTGGAGACCCAGTACTTC
>TRBD2|TRBV24-1|.|TRBJ2-3|11
CATSGGAAQYF
TGTGCCACCAGCGGGGGGGCGGCGCAGTATTTT
>.|TRBV5-5|.|TRBJ2-1|13
CASSLALRGEQFF
TGTGCCAGCAGCTTGGCACTCAGGGGAGAGCAGTTCTTC
>.|TRBV30|once|TRBJ1-4|15
CAWSERHATNEKLFF
TGTGCCTGGAGTGAGAGGCACGCAACTAATGAAAAACTGTTTTTT
>TRBD2|TRBV30|.|TRBJ2-7|12
CAWGRDYYEQYF
TGTGCCTGGGGACGGGACTACTACGAGCAGTACTTC
>.|TRBV5-1|.|TRBJ2-2|16
CASKGLGAASTGELFF
TGCGCCAGCAAGGGGCTGGGGGCAGCGAGCACCGGGGAGCTGTTTTTT
>.|TRBV5-4|.|TRBJ2-7|15
CASSFAVMGSYEQYF
TGTGCCAGCAGCTTCGCGGTGATGGGCTCCTACGAGCAGTACTTC
>.|TRBV24-1|.|TRBJ2-1|12
CATSDAANEQFF
TGTGCCACCAGTGATGCCGCTAATGAGCAGTTCTTC
>TRBD1|TRBV7-4|once|TRBJ2-5|15
CASRPKTGPLETQYF
TGTGCCAGCAGACCTAAGACAGGGCCCTTGGAGACCCAGTACTTC
>.|TRBV6-4|.|TRBJ1-2|12
CASSDGVYGYTF
TGTGCCAGCAGTGACGGGGTCTATGGCTACACCTTC
>.|TRBV5-4|.|TRBJ1-2|13
CASSLEVGHGYTF
TGTGCCAGCAGCTTGGAGGTGGGCCATGGCTACACCTTC
>.|TRBV6-5|.|TRBJ1-5|14
CASSLRGNNQPQHF
TGTGCCAGCAGTTTGAGAGGGAACAATCAGCCCCAGCATTTT
>TRBD1|TRBV27|.|TRBJ1-2|16
CASSLKFLQGAHGYTF
TGTGCCAGCAGTTTAAAATTCTTACAGGGGGCGCATGGCTACACCTTC
>.|TRBV7-2|.|TRBJ1-1|13
CASSFGAEGEAFF
TGTGCCAGCAGCTTTGGTGCTGAGGGCGAAGCTTTCTTT
>.|TRBV4-1|.|TRBJ1-2|15
CASSQEVRGNYGYTF
TGCGCCAGCAGCCAAGAAGTCAGGGGAAACTATGGCTACACCTTC
>.|TRBV29-1|.|TRBJ1-3|13
CSVLRGGENTIYF
TGCAGCGTCCTCCGAGGGGGGGAAAACACCATATATTTT
>.|TRBV2|.|TRBJ1-6|14
CASSAGPPIDPLHF
TGTGCCAGCAGTGCTGGGCCGCCCATAGACCCCCTCCACTTT
>.|TRBV15|once|TRBJ2-1|17
CATSRDRGTPLPNEQFF
TGTGCCACCAGCAGAGATCGTGGAACGCCCCTCCCCAATGAGCAGTTCTTC
>.|TRBV12-3/TRBV12-4|.|TRBJ1-1|13
CASNPTVATEAFF
TGTGCCAGCAATCCCACCGTGGCCACTGAAGCTTTCTTT
>.|TRBV7-9|.|TRBJ1-1|15
CASSQGAGRGTEAFF
TGTGCCAGCAGCCAAGGGGCGGGGCGCGGCACTGAAGCTTTCTTT
>.|TRBV7-9|.|TRBJ2-6|15
CASSFSRSGANVLTF
TGTGCCAGCAGCTTTAGCCGCTCTGGGGCCAACGTCCTGACTTTC
>.|TRBV3-1/TRBV3-2|.|TRBJ2-7|13
CASSRRGTGEQYF
TGTGCCAGCAGCCGCCGGGGAACGGGCGAGCAGTACTTC
>.|TRBV29-1|.|TRBJ2-7|13
CSVEDGGTYEQYF
TGCAGCGTTGAAGATGGCGGGACCTACGAGCAGTACTTC
>.|TRBV7-8|.|TRBJ1-3|16
CASIEGGAYSGNTIYF
TGTGCCAGCATCGAAGGGGGGGCCTACTCTGGAAACACCATATATTTT
>.|TRBV5-4|once|TRBJ2-7|14
CASSFEGLNYEQYF
TGTGCCAGCAGCTTCGAGGGCCTGAATTACGAGCAGTACTTC
>.|TRBV12-3/TRBV12-4|.|TRBJ1-3|13
CASRASGGNTIYF
TGTGCCAGCAGGGCTAGCGGGGGAAACACCATATATTTT
>.|TRBV19|.|TRBJ2-2|12
CASSITAGELFF
TGTGCCAGTAGTATAACCGCCGGGGAGCTGTTTTTT
>TRBD1|TRBV6-5|.|TRBJ2-7|15
CASGKPGQGHGEQYF
TGTGCCAGCGGGAAACCGGGACAGGGGCATGGCGAGCAGTACTTC